The source of this T cell receptor beta chain is a study of blood T cell repertoires in COVID-19. The length of the CDR3 is 14 residues. Trimming removed 0 bases from V and 15 bases from J; junction bases left unmatched: 11. The germline CDR1 and CDR2 sequences are SQVTM and ANQGSEA. The protocol was immunoSEQ multiplex PCR, while the TCRdb copy is restricted to in-frame clones and leaves out a portion. The sample has about 200,000 clones; almost 90% are singletons. Input material: peripheral blood. This TCR was recovered from a man between 18 and 35 years old with active or convalescent COVID-19. The rearrangement links TRBV29-1 to TRBJ2-1, with 10 bases fitting TRBD2. The CDR3 region has the DNA TGCAGCGTTGAAGATTTGCTAGCGGGGGCTAGACTGTTCTTC. Translated: CSVEDLLAGARLFF.